The sequence of this T cell receptor beta chain was determined in a study of cytomegalovirus exposure and HLA in healthy donors. Study-level information: Earlier, some 180 million T cells were analyzed, and some 120 million unique TCR beta sequences were found among them.

All donors participated as healthy donors of bone marrow. The PCR used 60 Vbeta and 13 Jbeta primers. Libraries were prepared by immunoSEQ multiplex PCR; TCRdb keeps only in-frame clonotypes and omits some of them. Of 200,000 to 250,000 clones listed, about 80% are singletons. This CDR3 is 15 amino acids long. CDR1 SNHLY and CDR2 FYNNEI come from the germline V gene. V lost 10 bases and J lost 2, with 20 bases in between. V usage is TRBV2 and J usage is TRBJ1-2, with D maybe TRBD1 (6 bases). Specimen: PBMCs. The source is a woman between 40 and 55 years old in good health and CMV-seronegative. The CDR3 is CATVGFGGPNYGYTF. CDR3 nucleotides: TGTGCCACGGTTGGGTTTGGGGGCCCAAACTATGGCTACACCTTC.